This TCR beta chain was profiled in a study of T cell clones after liver transplantation. The junction had 4 bases not matched to a gene; V was cut back by 6 bases and J by 3 bases. Germline V gene lookup returns CDR1 SGHTA and CDR2 FQGNSA. CDR3 length: 14 residues. Assay: immunoSEQ multiplex PCR; the TCRdb copy retains only in-frame clones and omits some. The sample carries some 61,000 clones, roughly 71% recorded once. The material sequenced was CD4+ T cells from blood, taken at the 22-month timepoint. The rearrangement joins TRBV7-2 to TRBJ1-4, with 7 bases matching TRBD1. The receptor was derived from a human patient who received a liver transplant. The graft donor may be the source of some T cells. The CDR3 loop is CASSWDRPNEKLFF. The DNA for the CDR3 is TGTGCCAGCAGTTGGGACAGACCTAATGAAAAACTGTTTTTT.